The subject of this entry is one T cell receptor (beta chain). What it recognizes is unknown. Nominally healthy donors were sampled, though unrecorded immune exposures were likely. Primers: 60 Vbeta forward and 13 Jbeta reverse. Generated by immunoSEQ multiplex PCR, the TCRdb table keeps only in-frame clones and is missing some. Its table records roughly 77,000 clones. The germline CDR1 and CDR2 sequences are SGHRS and YFSETQ. This CDR3 has 15 amino acids. V lost 4 bases, J lost 8 bases, and 10 bases stayed unmatched. The sample is drawn from a study of cytomegalovirus exposure and HLA in healthy donors. General study results and limits: The dataset shows that most TCR sequences were rare, while some public TCRs occurred in many donors.

The gene calls are TRBV5-1 and TRBJ2-2; TRBD1 aligns across 8 bases. The receptor was derived from a man under 40 in good health and CMV-seronegative. Sequences were obtained from PBMCs. The CDR3 region is CASSPDRGASGELFF. CDR3 DNA sequence: TGCGCCAGCAGCCCTGACAGGGGAGCCTCGGGGGAGCTGTTTTTT. Combining the CDR3 with reference TRBV5-1 and TRBJ2-2 gives the whole variable domain KAGVTQTPRYLIKTRGQQVTLSCSPISGHRSVSWYQQTPGQGLQFLFEYFSETQRNKGNFPGRFSGRQFSNSRSEMNVSTLELGDSALYLCASSPDRGASGELFFGEGSRLTVL.